Listed here are 16 T cell receptor beta chains from one sample, sequenced in a study of cytomegalovirus exposure and HLA in healthy donors. PCR employed 60 Vbeta and 13 Jbeta primers. The method was immunoSEQ multiplex PCR; TCRdb's version includes in-frame clones alone and lacks a portion of them. The table shows fewer than 200,000 clones, with about four fifths occurring only once. What was sequenced was PBMCs. All receptors derive from a man aged 25-45 years in good health and CMV-seronegative.

The chain couples TRBV28 to TRBJ1-5; D gene unclear. The CDR3 has 13 amino acids. V was pared by 1 base and J by 6 bases, with 7 bases between. Per the germline V gene, CDR1 is MDHEN and CDR2 is SYDVKM. The CDR3 loop reads CASSLLGSQPQHF. CDR3 coding DNA: TGTGCCAGCAGTTTATTGGGGAGTCAGCCCCAGCATTTT.

Notes on this clone: The sample has other DNA sequences that encode this CDR3 too. The rearrangement links TRBV28 to TRBJ2-2; D remains ambiguous. The CDR3 loop spans 12 amino acids. In germline, CDR1 is MDHEN, CDR2 SYDVKM. Trimming stripped 2 bases from V and 6 bases from J, with 4 bases between. The CDR3 region has the DNA TGTGCCAGCAGTTTACAGGCCGGGGAGCTGTTTTTT. This translates into CASSLQAGELFF.

The rearrangement uses TRBV10-3 and TRBJ1-3; no firm D call. The CDR3 is 12 amino acids. V was pared by 11 bases and J by 0 bases, with 8 bases between. The germline V gene has CDR1 ENHRY and CDR2 SYGVKD. CDR3 loop: CAAGSSGNTIYF. CDR3 DNA: TGTGCCGCCGGGAGCTCTGGAAACACCATATATTTT.

The V and J genes are TRBV7-3 and TRBJ2-2, with TRBD2 matching over 9 bases. The trim removed 2 bases at V and 5 bases at J, leaving 3 bases unmatched. CDR3 length: 15 residues. Germline V gene data show CDR1 as SGHTA and CDR2 as FQGTGA. The CDR3 reads CASSLGAGGTGELFF. Written as DNA, the CDR3 is TGTGCCAGCAGCTTAGGGGCGGGAGGGACCGGGGAGCTGTTTTTT.

V usage is TRBV28 and J usage is TRBJ1-1; no firm D call. The ends were cut back, 0 bases at V and 1 base at J, with 6 bases in the middle. The CDR3 is made up of 14 amino acids. In germline, CDR1 is MDHEN, CDR2 SYDVKM. Here the CDR3 DNA reads TGTGCCAGCAGTTTATGGGGAGGGAACACTGAAGCTTTCTTT. This gives the protein CASSLWGGNTEAFF.

This sequence joins TRBV29-1 and TRBJ2-5; the D gene is possibly TRBD1 (7 bases). The CDR3 runs 14 residues. The germline gives CDR1 SQVTM, CDR2 ANQGSEA. V was pared by 7 bases and J by 4 bases, with 19 bases between. The CDR3 loop reads CSAATGRYGETQYF. The CDR3 bases are TGCAGCGCCGCGACAGGGAGGTATGGAGAGACCCAGTACTTC.

As for this clone: The junction shows a germline mismatch at one end, possibly a read error. V usage is TRBV30 and J usage is TRBJ2-5; possible D gene TRBD1, 5 bases. CDR1 is GTSNPN and CDR2 is SVGIG in the germline V gene (reference sequence). The CDR3 runs to 14 residues. Here the CDR3 reads CAWSVGSRVEAQYF. CDR3 nucleotide sequence: TGTGCCTGGAGTGTAGGGTCCAGGGTAGAGGCCCAGTACTTC.

This sequence joins TRBV5-6 and TRBJ1-1; 8 positions agree with TRBD1. V was pared by 4 bases and J by 1 base, with 15 bases of the junction left unmatched. The CDR3 has 18 amino acids. Per the germline V gene, CDR1 is SGHDT and CDR2 is YYEEEE. DNA of the CDR3: TGTGCCAGCAGCCTAACCGGACAGGGAGGACTTGAGAACACTGAAGCTTTCTTT. It encodes CASSLTGQGGLENTEAFF.

The chain couples TRBV5-1 to TRBJ2-3; 14 bases match TRBD2. In germline, CDR1 is SGHRS, CDR2 YFSETQ. The CDR3 has 20 amino acids. J lost 3 bases, V lost 4 bases, and 16 bases had no gene match. CDR3 loop: CASSALLGTSGGTKTDTQYF. The CDR3 nucleotides read TGCGCCAGCAGCGCGCTTCTCGGGACTAGCGGGGGCACCAAGACAGATACGCAGTATTTT.

The chain links TRBV6-5 to TRBJ2-1; 11 nucleotides match TRBD2. Germline V gene lookup returns CDR1 MNHEY and CDR2 SVGAGI. V gave up 7 bases and J gave up 8 bases; unmatched junction bases: 10. The length of the CDR3 is 15 residues. The CDR3 nucleotides are TGTGCCAGCACCCTGACTAGCGGGGCCGCACATGAGCAGTTCTTC. Its translation: CASTLTSGAAHEQFF.

This CDR3 is CASSLVPPKLSNNEQFF. The CDR3 nucleotides read TGTGCCAGCAGCTTGGTGCCCCCAAAACTCTCAAACAATGAGCAGTTCTTC. The chain employs TRBV5-4 and TRBJ2-1; D is unclear. The CDR3 extends over 17 amino acids. V shed 0 bases and J shed 5 bases, with 18 bases lying between them. Germline V gene lookup returns CDR1 SGHNT and CDR2 YYREEE (reference sequence). The full variable domain, rest sourced from reference TRBV5-4 and TRBJ2-1, is ETGVTQSPTHLIKTRGQQVTLRCSSQSGHNTVSWYQQALGQGPQFIFQYYREEENGRGNFPPRFSGLQFPNYSSELNVNALELDDSALYLCASSLVPPKLSNNEQFFGPGTRLTVL.

DNA for the CDR3: TGTGCCAGCTCCACAGGGGACGGCACTGAAGCTTTCTTT. It codes for CASSTGDGTEAFF. This chain links TRBV2 with TRBJ1-1; 7 bases are shared with TRBD1. The V segment lost 8 bases and the J segment 4 bases; nucleotides outside the gene matches: 7. This CDR3 spans 13 amino acids. Germline CDR1 and CDR2: SNHLY and FYNNEI.

This chain links TRBV5-4 with TRBJ1-2; D is possibly TRBD1 (6 bases). Germline V gene sequence: CDR1 SGHNT, CDR2 YYREEE (reference sequence). The ends were cut back, 3 bases at V and 7 bases at J, with 10 bases in the middle. The CDR3 has 12 amino acids. DNA for the CDR3: TGTGCCAGCAGCTCAGGGGTTGGTGGCTACACCTTC. Its translation is CASSSGVGGYTF.

This clone was recorded a few times. The chain carries TRBV25-1 and TRBJ2-7; 12 nucleotides agree with TRBD2. Trimming cost V 8 bases and J 0 bases; bases outside gene matches: 5. This CDR3 is 15 amino acids long. The V gene's germline CDR1 is MGHDK and CDR2 SYGVNS. The CDR3 sequence is CASWGTSGFSYEQYF. CDR3 sequence (DNA): TGTGCCAGCTGGGGGACTAGCGGGTTCTCCTACGAGCAGTACTTC.

This chain connects TRBV5-4 to TRBJ2-5; 7 nucleotides match TRBD1. J gave up 3 bases and V 4 bases, and 9 bases lay outside the gene matches. Germline values: CDR1 SGHNT, CDR2 YYREEE (reference sequence). The CDR3 extends over 15 amino acids. CDR3 DNA sequence: TGTGCCAGCAGCGCGAGAGGGGGCATGAAAGAGACCCAGTACTTC. As protein: CASSARGGMKETQYF.

The chain carries TRBV5-6 and TRBJ2-2; 12 nucleotides line up with TRBD2. Germline values: CDR1 SGHDT, CDR2 YYEEEE. V shed 4 bases, J shed 5 bases, and the junction held 6 bases outside the gene matches. This CDR3 has 16 residues. CDR3 sequence: CASSGLAGRITGELFF. The CDR3 nucleotides are TGTGCCAGCAGCGGACTAGCGGGGCGAATAACCGGGGAGCTGTTTTTT. The variable domain in full, with the rest retrieved from reference TRBV5-6 and TRBJ2-2, is DAGVTQSPTHLIKTRGQQVTLRCSPKSGHDTVSWYQQALGQGPQFIFQYYEEEERQRGNFPDRFSGHQFPNYSSELNVNALLLGDSALYLCASSGLAGRITGELFFGEGSRLTVL.